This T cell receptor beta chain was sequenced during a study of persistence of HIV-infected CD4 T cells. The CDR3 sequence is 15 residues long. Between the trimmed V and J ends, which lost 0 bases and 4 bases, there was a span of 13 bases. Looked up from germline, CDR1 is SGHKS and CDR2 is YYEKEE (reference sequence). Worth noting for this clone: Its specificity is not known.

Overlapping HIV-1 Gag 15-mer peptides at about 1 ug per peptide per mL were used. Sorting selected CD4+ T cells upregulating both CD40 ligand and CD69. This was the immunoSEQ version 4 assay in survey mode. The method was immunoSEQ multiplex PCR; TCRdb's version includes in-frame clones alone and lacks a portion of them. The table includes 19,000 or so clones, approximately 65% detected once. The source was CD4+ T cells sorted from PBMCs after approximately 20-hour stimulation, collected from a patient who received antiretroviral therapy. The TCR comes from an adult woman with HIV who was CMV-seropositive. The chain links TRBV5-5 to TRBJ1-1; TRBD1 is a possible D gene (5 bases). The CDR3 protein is CASSLVGTRSTEAFF. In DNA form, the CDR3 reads TGTGCCAGCAGCTTGGTGGGGACTCGAAGCACTGAAGCTTTCTTT.